This T cell receptor beta chain was found in a study of control samples from healthy donors and cancer patients. Measured with immunoSEQ multiplex PCR; TCRdb has only the in-frame clones, and not every one. The table lists some 82,000 clones, around 84% of them singletons. This TCR was recovered from a man aged 55 to 70 with head and neck cancer. Sample: PBMCs.

This chain's CDR3 is CASSGSGTGLEQYF. CDR3 bases: TGTGCCAGCAGCGGCTCCGGGACAGGGCTCGAGCAGTACTTC. The rearrangement uses TRBV7-8 and TRBJ2-7; 9 bases fit TRBD1. The CDR3 is 14 residues long. The trim removed 5 bases at V and 6 bases at J, leaving 8 bases unmatched. Germline CDR1 and CDR2: SGHVS and FQNEAQ.